Each of the 10 T cell receptor beta chains below was sequenced from the same sample in a study of T cells in Graves' hyperthyroidism and ophthalmopathy. Researchers amplified the TCR beta CDR3 regions from RNA transcripts. Initially, a first-round RT-PCR of the TCR CDR3 employed the HTBI primer set. TCRdb analysed the multiplex PCR reads with MiXCR anew, one entry per CDR3 protein. The sample consists of roughly 380,000 distinct CDR3 sequences, around 14% of them appearing once. The material sequenced was blood. These receptors came from a woman aged 60-70 years with Graves' hyperthyroidism.

This chain connects TRBV5-1 to TRBJ2-1; 12 bases align to TRBD2. CDR1 and CDR2 from the germline V gene are SGHRS and YFSETQ. The CDR3 is 15 amino acids. V lost 4 bases, J lost 9 bases, and 8 bases stayed unmatched. The CDR3 nucleotides read TGCGCCAGCAGCCCTGGACTAGCGGGACAGGGTGAGCAGTTCTTC. This translates into CASSPGLAGQGEQFF.

This clonotype came up a few times. The V call is TRBV6-1, the J call TRBJ2-7; 8 bases map to TRBD2. V was pared by 6 bases and J by 3 bases, with 7 bases of the junction left unmatched. Germline values: CDR1 MNHNS, CDR2 SASEGT. This CDR3 region has 14 residues. CDR3 nucleotide sequence: TGTGCCAGCAGACAAGGAACTAGCGGCTACGAGCAGTACTTC. This codes for CASRQGTSGYEQYF.

The chain employs TRBV12-5 and TRBJ2-1; 8 nucleotides align to TRBD2. This CDR3 is 16 amino acids long. Germline V gene sequence: CDR1 LGHNT, CDR2 FRNRAP. Trimming removed 2 bases from V and 2 bases from J; junction bases left unmatched: 5. The DNA for the CDR3 is TGTGCTAGTGGTTTGTTGCTAGCGGGCCCCTACAATGAGCAGTTCTTC. This gives the protein CASGLLLAGPYNEQFF.

The chain recombines TRBV6-2 or TRBV6-3 with TRBJ2-1; D call uncertain. This CDR3 has 15 residues. The V end was cut by 0 bases, the J end by 6 bases, with 12 bases between. CDR1 MNHEY and CDR2 SVGEGT come from the germline V gene. The CDR3 DNA reads TGTGCCAGCAGTTACTCGACCCAGAATTCCAATGAGCAGTTCTTC. It encodes CASSYSTQNSNEQFF.

This clonotype came up a few times. One end of the junction fails to match germline, which may point to a read error. The CDR3 nucleotides are TGTGCCAGCAGCCCTATAGCCAGGGGGCGATGGATAGAGCCCCAGTACTTC. It encodes CASSPIARGRWIEPQYF. The chain links TRBV7-2 to TRBJ2-5; 8 bases are a match to TRBD1. CDR1 and CDR2 from the germline V gene are SGHTA and FQGNSA. This CDR3 has 17 amino acids.

This clonotype was detected ten times or more. This chain joins TRBV20-1 and TRBJ1-1; 9 bases line up with TRBD1. The V gene's germline CDR1 is DFQATT and CDR2 SNEGSKA (reference sequence). The CDR3 is 13 amino acids. The J segment lost 6 bases and the V segment lost 4 bases, leaving 6 bases of the junction unmatched. The CDR3 is CSATGQGWAEAFF. CDR3 nucleotide sequence: TGCAGTGCTACTGGACAGGGGTGGGCTGAAGCTTTCTTT.

This clonotype was counted ten times or more. The chain joins TRBV14 to TRBJ1-2, with TRBD1 as a possible D gene (5 bases). With 4 bases removed from V and 8 bases from J, the gap between germline ends came to 14 bases. This CDR3 has 13 residues. Looked up from germline, CDR1 is SGHDN and CDR2 is FVKESK. The CDR3 protein is CASSREQGRGYTF. Here the CDR3 DNA reads TGTGCCAGCAGCCGAGAGCAGGGCCGGGGCTACACCTTC.

This clonotype was counted ten times or more. The chain links TRBV11-3 to TRBJ2-5, with TRBD1 as a possible D gene (6 bases). V shed 0 bases and J shed 5 bases, with 10 bases lying between them. The CDR3 consists of 14 residues. Germline V gene lookup returns CDR1 SGHNT and CDR2 YENEEA. The CDR3 loop reads CASSLDQGWETQYF. The CDR3 coding sequence is TGTGCCAGCAGCTTAGATCAGGGGTGGGAGACCCAGTACTTC.

This clonotype was picked up many times. The rearrangement joins TRBV6-5 to TRBJ2-3, with a possible D match to TRBD1 (6 bases). The CDR3 length is 19 residues. The germline CDR1 and CDR2 sequences are MNHEY and SVGAGI. Trimming stripped 2 bases from V and 1 base from J, with 22 bases between. The CDR3, as DNA: TGTGCCAGCAGTTACATCGGGCAGGGGATTAGGCTAGGCACAGATACGCAGTATTTT. It encodes CASSYIGQGIRLGTDTQYF.

This clonotype has just a few counts. The chain is built from TRBV7-9 and TRBJ1-2; the match to TRBD1 covers 9 bases. V was clipped by 3 bases and J by 5 bases; unmatched bases: 10. Germline loops: CDR1 SEHNR, CDR2 FQNEAQ (reference sequence). This CDR3 spans 16 amino acids. The CDR3 DNA is TGTGCCAGCAGCTTCCTCGGGACAGGGCGTTTTTATGGCTACACCTTC. As protein: CASSFLGTGRFYGYTF.